These 26 T cell receptor beta chains came from one sample sequenced in a study of CD8 T cells in Susac syndrome. Reverse transcription of roughly 0.45 to 1 ug RNA was carried out with random hexamers. Via MiXCR, TCRdb re-called the immunoSEQ multiplex PCR reads, giving one row per CDR3 protein. The repertoire includes 210,000 or so distinct CDR3 sequences, less than 95% of them detected once, and 0.15% to 0.2% sits in the top ten. Sequenced: CD4+ T cells from PBMCs. These receptors originate from a human donor with Susac syndrome.

The J gene is TRBJ2-1, the V gene TRBV7-2, with D possibly called TRBD1 or TRBD2 (5 bases each). The germline V gene has CDR1 SGHTA and CDR2 FQGNSA. CDR3 size: 16 residues. Trimming took 5 bases from V and 5 from J, leaving 19 bases between them. The DNA of the CDR3 is TGTGCCAGCAGCCTCCCCTCCGGGACGTTAGACAATGAGCAGTTCTTC. This translates into CASSLPSGTLDNEQFF.

This chain connects TRBV4-1 to TRBJ1-4; 8 nucleotides line up with TRBD1. This CDR3 spans 16 amino acids. J gave up 8 bases and V 0 bases, and 8 bases lay outside the gene matches. From germline, CDR1 is MGHRA and CDR2 YSYEKL. CDR3 protein: CASSQEEDRVGEKLFF. As DNA, the CDR3 is TGCGCCAGCAGCCAAGAAGAGGACAGGGTGGGCGAAAAACTGTTTTTT.

V and J are TRBV3-1 and TRBJ1-2, with 8 bases that match TRBD1. With 1 base clipped from V and 4 bases from J, the junction kept 5 bases outside the gene matches. The germline V gene has CDR1 LGHDT and CDR2 YNNKEL (reference sequence). The CDR3 consists of 15 residues. In DNA form, the CDR3 reads TGTGCCAGCAGCCAAGGGGGGGGGACAGGCTATGGCTACACCTTC. Protein product: CASSQGGGTGYGYTF.

As to this clonotype: Sequence at one end of the junction differs from germline and may be a read error. The rearrangement links TRBV10-3 to TRBJ1-1; maybe TRBD1 (6 bases). Per germline, CDR1 ENHRY and CDR2 SYGVKD. There are 14 residues in the CDR3. CDR3 sequence reads: CAISEFQGRTETFF. The CDR3, as DNA: TGTGCCATCAGTGAATTTCAGGGGCGGACTGAAACTTTCTTT.

This chain joins TRBV6-6 and TRBJ2-7; D is possibly TRBD2 (5 bases). V was pared by 4 bases and J by 2 bases, with 15 bases between. CDR1 and CDR2 from the germline V gene are MNHNY and SVGAGI (reference sequence). The CDR3 runs 15 residues. The CDR3 DNA sequence: TGTGCCAGCAGTTCCCCGGAGGAGTGGGCCTACGAGCAGTACTTC. Protein: CASSSPEEWAYEQYF.

The chain recombines TRBV5-1 with TRBJ1-1; no clear D. The V end was cut by 3 bases, the J end by 1 base, with 16 bases between. This CDR3 is built from 16 residues. Germline CDR1 SGHRS, CDR2 YFSETQ. The CDR3 region has the DNA TGCGCCAGCAGCTCTGGAGAGGCCGTAAAGAACACTGAAGCTTTCTTT. Its protein is CASSSGEAVKNTEAFF. Full variable domain (missing parts from reference TRBV5-1 and TRBJ1-1): KAGVTQTPRYLIKTRGQQVTLSCSPISGHRSVSWYQQTPGQGLQFLFEYFSETQRNKGNFPGRFSGRQFSNSRSEMNVSTLELGDSALYLCASSSGEAVKNTEAFFGQGTRLTVV.

V is TRBV10-2 and J is TRBJ1-2, with D hard to call. This CDR3 has 14 residues. V lost 0 bases, J lost 4 bases, and 9 bases lay in between. Germline CDR1 and CDR2: WSHSY and SAAADI. The CDR3 here is CASSESSQSYGYTF. The CDR3 DNA reads as TGCGCCAGCAGTGAGTCGTCGCAGTCCTATGGCTACACCTTC.

The chain employs TRBV4-3 and TRBJ1-1; 8 bases agree with TRBD1. This CDR3 contains 15 residues. The trim removed 3 bases at V and 4 bases at J, leaving 7 bases unmatched. Germline V CDR1 and CDR2: LGHNA, YSLEER. The CDR3 coding sequence is TGCGCCAGCAGCCAGGAGACAGGGGACGTCACTGAAGCTTTCTTT. This sequence encodes CASSQETGDVTEAFF.

The rearrangement links TRBV29-1 to TRBJ2-1; a weak D match, TRBD1 (5 bases). With 5 bases removed from V and 10 bases from J, the gap between germline ends came to 18 bases. The CDR3 extends over 13 amino acids. Germline V lookup: CDR1 SQVTM, CDR2 ANQGSEA. In DNA, the CDR3 is TGCAGCGTTCGGTATTCACATGACAGCGAGCAGTTCTTC. This gives the protein CSVRYSHDSEQFF.

This chain links TRBV4-1 with TRBJ1-1; no reliable D call. The CDR3 consists of 11 residues. Germline V lookup: CDR1 MGHRA, CDR2 YSYEKL. Trimming took off 7 bases at V and 0 bases at J, with 3 bases between the two ends. CDR3 nucleotides: TGCGCCAGCAAACTGAACACTGAAGCTTTCTTT. Residues: CASKLNTEAFF.

This chain connects TRBV12-3 or TRBV12-4 to TRBJ2-3; D unclear. Deletions cut 4 bases from V and 2 bases from J, with 10 bases between. This CDR3 is built from 14 residues. CDR3 residues: CASSYSQNTDTQYF. The CDR3 coding sequence is TGTGCCAGCAGTTACAGTCAAAACACAGATACGCAGTATTTT.

The chain combines TRBV20-1 with TRBJ1-5; 9 bases fit TRBD1. Germline V gene lookup returns CDR1 DFQATT and CDR2 SNEGSKA (reference sequence). The CDR3 is 16 amino acids. The V and J ends lost 4 bases and 3 bases, in that order; junction bases with no gene match: 10. The chain's CDR3 is CSATARDRVYNQPQHF. The CDR3 DNA reads TGCAGTGCTACCGCCCGGGACAGGGTATACAATCAGCCCCAGCATTTT.

The rearrangement joins TRBV7-6 to TRBJ2-2, with D tentatively TRBD1 (6 bases). Trimming left V 2 bases short and J 4 bases short, with 14 bases between. The V gene's germline CDR1 is SGHVS and CDR2 FNYEAQ. The CDR3 spans 16 residues. The CDR3 DNA follows: TGTGCCAGCAGCTTACTCGGACAGCTCCTCACCGGGGAGCTGTTTTTT. Translated, it gives CASSLLGQLLTGELFF. Variable domain in full (rest from reference TRBV7-6 and TRBJ2-2): GAGVSQSPRYKVTKRGQDVALRCDPISGHVSLYWYRQALGQGPEFLTYFNYEAQQDKSGLPNDRFSAERPEGSISTLTIQRTEQRDSAMYRCASSLLGQLLTGELFFGEGSRLTVL.

CDR3 in amino acids: CASSYTTGAGNYGYTF. The DNA for the CDR3 is TGCGCCAGCAGCTATACAACAGGGGCAGGAAACTATGGCTACACCTTC. The chain is built from TRBV5-1 and TRBJ1-2, with TRBD1 matching over 7 bases. CDR1 and CDR2 (germline): SGHRS, YFSETQ. The CDR3 spans 16 residues. V was clipped by 3 bases and J by 2 bases; unmatched bases: 10.

This chain links TRBV29-1 with TRBJ1-1, with D possibly TRBD1 on 5 matching bases. Germline CDR1 SQVTM, CDR2 ANQGSEA. Trimming pared 5 bases from V and 0 bases from J, leaving 13 bases between. This CDR3 region has 14 residues. The DNA of the CDR3 is TGCAGCGTTCCCGTGGGGCTGATGAACACTGAAGCTTTCTTT. Residues: CSVPVGLMNTEAFF.

The chain combines TRBV6-5 with TRBJ2-7; D is possibly TRBD2 (5 bases). Per germline, CDR1 MNHEY and CDR2 SVGAGI. Trimming took off 6 bases at V and 3 bases at J, with 15 bases between the two ends. The CDR3 sequence is 14 residues long. This chain's CDR3 is CASSPPGVRYEQYF. DNA of the CDR3: TGTGCCAGCAGCCCACCCGGGGTTCGCTACGAGCAGTACTTC.

V is TRBV30 and J is TRBJ1-3; no definite D call. CDR3 length equals 16 residues. Germline V gene data show CDR1 as GTSNPN and CDR2 as SVGIG (reference sequence). Trimming pared 2 bases from V and 0 bases from J, leaving 14 bases between. DNA of the CDR3: TGTGCCTGGAGTTTTGTGGCAGGAAACTCTGGAAACACCATATATTTT. Translated, it gives CAWSFVAGNSGNTIYF.

The chain employs TRBV7-2 and TRBJ2-2; weak D call: TRBD1 (6 bases). The CDR3 consists of 14 residues. V was cut by 5 bases and J by 6 bases, with 13 bases left in between. Germline-derived CDR1 and CDR2 are SGHTA and FQGNSA. The CDR3 nucleotides read TGTGCCAGCAGCAAATTCAGGGGTCCCGGGGAGCTGTTTTTT. Residues: CASSKFRGPGELFF.

This clonotype was counted between two and nine times. The chain recombines TRBV7-6 with TRBJ2-3; 8 nucleotides agree with TRBD2. Germline-derived CDR1 and CDR2 are SGHVS and FNYEAQ. With V trimmed by 4 bases and J by 0 bases, 6 bases remained unmatched. There are 16 residues in the CDR3. CDR3 sequence reads: CASSSRLARSTDTQYF. The DNA of the CDR3 is TGTGCCAGCAGCTCCAGACTAGCGAGGAGCACAGATACGCAGTATTTT. The full variable domain, rest sourced from reference TRBV7-6 and TRBJ2-3, is GAGVSQSPRYKVTKRGQDVALRCDPISGHVSLYWYRQALGQGPEFLTYFNYEAQQDKSGLPNDRFSAERPEGSISTLTIQRTEQRDSAMYRCASSSRLARSTDTQYFGPGTRLTVL.

The V and J genes are TRBV9 and TRBJ2-3, with 10 bases that match TRBD2. The germline V gene encodes CDR1 SGDLS and CDR2 YYNGEE. The CDR3 runs to 18 residues. The V segment lost 0 bases and the J segment 4 bases; nucleotides outside the gene matches: 11. CDR3 in DNA: TGTGCCAGCAGCGTAGATCCAGCTAGCGGGGGAGAGGCAGATACGCAGTATTTT. Amino acid sequence: CASSVDPASGGEADTQYF. Full variable domain (rest looked up from reference TRBV9 and TRBJ2-3): DSGVTQTPKHLITATGQRVTLRCSPRSGDLSVYWYQQSLDQGLQFLIQYYNGEERAKGNILERFSAQQFPDLHSELNLSSLELGDSALYFCASSVDPASGGEADTQYFGPGTRLTVL.

The table lists this clonotype with a count of one. The rearrangement links TRBV9 to TRBJ1-4; 10 bases map to TRBD1. The V segment lost 3 bases and the J segment 6 bases; nucleotides outside the gene matches: 8. This CDR3 region has 16 residues. Germline V CDR1 and CDR2: SGDLS, YYNGEE. Here the CDR3 reads CASSEGTGEVYEKLFF. Written as DNA, the CDR3 is TGTGCCAGCAGCGAGGGGACAGGGGAAGTGTATGAAAAACTGTTTTTT.

V usage is TRBV20-1 and J usage is TRBJ1-1; TRBD1 matches 7 bases. The CDR3 consists of 16 residues. Germline V lookup: CDR1 DFQATT, CDR2 SNEGSKA (reference sequence). The CDR3 loop reads CSSNRQGTLMNTEAFF. The CDR3 nucleotides read TGCAGCTCTAACCGACAGGGAACACTCATGAACACTGAAGCTTTCTTT.

V and J are TRBV29-1 and TRBJ1-2; TRBD1 is a possible D gene (6 bases). Germline V gene data show CDR1 as SQVTM and CDR2 as ANQGSEA. This CDR3 region has 11 residues. V was pared by 3 bases and J by 6 bases, with 8 bases between. CDR3 amino acids: CSVEGADGYTF. The DNA for the CDR3 is TGCAGCGTTGAGGGGGCCGATGGCTACACCTTC.

The rearrangement links TRBV20-1 to TRBJ2-7; 12 nucleotides match TRBD2. The CDR3 runs 18 residues. Trimming took 1 base from V and 4 from J; bases not matched to a gene: 14. Germline values: CDR1 DFQATT, CDR2 SNEGSKA (reference sequence). As DNA, the CDR3 is TGCAGTGCTAGAGCCCCCAGTTCGCTAGCGGGGGGGGGTTACGAGCAGTACTTC. This sequence encodes CSARAPSSLAGGGYEQYF.

The chain employs TRBV29-1 and TRBJ2-3, with D unresolved. The CDR3 loop spans 15 amino acids. Germline assignment: CDR1 SQVTM and CDR2 ANQGSEA. Trimming took off 2 bases at V and 3 bases at J, with 15 bases between the two ends. The CDR3 sequence: CSVESRPARTDTQYF. The CDR3, as DNA: TGCAGCGTTGAATCAAGACCGGCTCGGACAGATACGCAGTATTTT.

The V and J genes are TRBV30 and TRBJ2-3; D gene unclear. This CDR3 region has 15 residues. V was shortened by 2 bases and J by 0 bases, with 12 bases between the two germline ends. Germline V gives CDR1 GTSNPN, CDR2 SVGIG (reference sequence). The CDR3 region is CAWSPPASSTDTQYF. CDR3 bases: TGTGCCTGGAGTCCCCCCGCCAGCAGCACAGATACGCAGTATTTT.